The 16 T cell receptor beta chains reported below all come from one sample, sequenced in a study of blood T cell repertoires in COVID-19. Sequencing used immunoSEQ multiplex PCR; TCRdb keeps in-frame clones, though not all of them. The sample shows roughly 100,000 clones, 88% of them seen only once. Sequences were obtained from peripheral blood. The origin of the receptors is a human donor in a cohort sampled during active COVID-19.

The chain links TRBV24-1 to TRBJ2-5; D call uncertain. The CDR3 totals 15 residues. Looked up from germline, CDR1 is KGHDR and CDR2 is SFDVKD. Trimming removed 2 bases from V and 1 base from J, with 10 bases in between. CDR3 sequence reads: CATSDSATAQETQYF. CDR3 sequence (DNA): TGTGCCACCAGTGATTCGGCAACAGCCCAAGAGACCCAGTACTTC.

The chain links TRBV24-1 to TRBJ1-1, with a tentative D call TRBD1 (5 bases). In germline, CDR1 is KGHDR, CDR2 SFDVKD. This CDR3 comprises 12 residues. The germline V and J ends were trimmed by 4 bases and 7 bases, with 9 bases remaining between them. The CDR3 sequence is CATSEFGGEAFF. For the CDR3, the DNA is TGTGCCACCAGTGAGTTCGGGGGTGAAGCTTTCTTT.

The rearrangement links TRBV2 to TRBJ2-3; 10 bases are a match to TRBD1. This CDR3 comprises 16 residues. With 2 bases clipped from V and 8 bases from J, the junction kept 10 bases outside the gene matches. Germline V gene sequence: CDR1 SNHLY, CDR2 FYNNEI. The CDR3: CASSEPGQGQAGTQYF. For the CDR3, the DNA is TGTGCCAGCAGTGAACCGGGACAGGGGCAAGCGGGTACGCAGTATTTT.

The chain recombines TRBV3-1 (or the pseudogene TRBV3-2) with TRBJ1-2, with TRBD1 matching over 9 bases. Per germline, CDR1 LGHDT and CDR2 YNNKEL (reference sequence). The ends lost 0 bases at V and 7 bases at J; junction bases unmatched: 3. The CDR3 runs to 14 residues. CDR3 sequence reads: CASSQDGTGRGYTF. The CDR3 bases are TGTGCCAGCAGCCAAGATGGGACAGGGCGTGGCTACACCTTC.

This clone was seen only once. The genes are TRBV3-1 (or the pseudogene TRBV3-2) and TRBJ2-7; D not certain. With 1 base removed from V and 5 bases from J, the gap between germline ends came to 15 bases. Germline CDR1 LGHDT, CDR2 YNNKEL (reference sequence). The CDR3 runs to 15 residues. CDR3 loop: CASSQAAAIGHEQYF. CDR3 coding DNA: TGTGCCAGCAGCCAAGCGGCGGCCATAGGCCACGAGCAGTACTTC.

The V call is TRBV7-2, the J call TRBJ2-7; 8 bases are shared with TRBD1. The CDR3 covers 15 residues. Trimming removed 2 bases from V and 3 bases from J; junction bases left unmatched: 6. The germline gives CDR1 SGHTA, CDR2 FQGNSA. The CDR3 region has the DNA TGTGCCAGCAGCTTAATGGGACAGGCGGGCTACGAGCAGTACTTC. This codes for CASSLMGQAGYEQYF.

The V and J genes are TRBV6-6 and TRBJ2-7; 9 nucleotides align to TRBD2. The CDR3 has 13 residues. V gave up 8 bases and J gave up 5 bases; unmatched junction bases: 7. Per the germline V gene, CDR1 is MNHNY and CDR2 is SVGAGI (reference sequence). In nucleotides, the CDR3 is TGTGCCAGCCAGTTAGCGGGAGTAAACGAGCAGTACTTC. Protein product: CASQLAGVNEQYF.

This sequence joins TRBV28 and TRBJ2-3; a possible D gene is TRBD2 (6 bases). Germline V CDR1 and CDR2: MDHEN, SYDVKM. The V end lost 3 bases, the J end lost 1 base, and 8 bases lay between the germline ends. This CDR3 has 14 residues. CDR3 amino acids: CASSLWGGTDTQYF. For the CDR3, the DNA is TGTGCCAGCAGTTTGTGGGGGGGCACAGATACGCAGTATTTT.

This chain uses TRBV5-1 with TRBJ2-7, with D uncertain. V lost 4 bases and J lost 1, with 12 bases in between. The CDR3 totals 14 residues. Per the germline V gene, CDR1 is SGHRS and CDR2 is YFSETQ. The CDR3 is CASSPFSLSYEQYF. The CDR3 nucleotides read TGCGCCAGCAGCCCGTTTTCTCTATCCTACGAGCAGTACTTC.

The V call is TRBV5-5, the J call TRBJ1-2, with 7 bases that match TRBD1. The germline CDR1 and CDR2 sequences are SGHKS and YYEKEE (reference sequence). The CDR3 runs to 13 residues. With V trimmed by 4 bases and J by 4 bases, 4 bases remained unmatched. The CDR3 bases are TGTGCCAGCAGCATGGACAGGTTCTATGGCTACACCTTC. Protein: CASSMDRFYGYTF.

The count of this clone is one. J is TRBJ2-7 and V is TRBV7-2; TRBD2 might be the D (6 bases). The CDR3 loop spans 13 amino acids. Germline V lookup: CDR1 SGHTA, CDR2 FQGNSA. V was clipped by 4 bases and J by 3 bases, with 10 bases between them. Here the CDR3 DNA reads TGTGCCAGCAGCTCCCGGAGGGGCTACGAGCAGTACTTC. Its protein product is CASSSRRGYEQYF.

The CDR3 DNA follows: TGTGCCAGCAGTTTACAGGAAACTGAGCAGTTCTTC. This codes for CASSLQETEQFF. The chain combines TRBV12-3 or TRBV12-4 with TRBJ2-1; unclear D gene. Trimming stripped 2 bases from V and 9 bases from J, with 8 bases between. The CDR3 is 12 amino acids.

The V call is TRBV29-1, the J call TRBJ2-3; D is uncertain. The CDR3 spans 12 residues. Germline loops: CDR1 SQVTM, CDR2 ANQGSEA. Trimming cost V 4 bases and J 3 bases, with 8 bases left between them. The DNA for the CDR3 is TGCAGCGTTGGGTCAACAACAGATACGCAGTATTTT. Its translation is CSVGSTTDTQYF.

The chain carries TRBV29-1 and TRBJ2-3; no definite D call. Trimming stripped 7 bases from V and 0 bases from J, with 11 bases between. This CDR3 spans 13 amino acids. Germline V CDR1 and CDR2: SQVTM, ANQGSEA. CDR3 sequence: CSGRETSTDTQYF. CDR3 DNA sequence: TGCAGCGGTCGCGAGACTAGCACAGATACGCAGTATTTT.

V usage is TRBV7-2 and J usage is TRBJ2-1; 7 positions match TRBD1. Germline-derived CDR1 and CDR2 are SGHTA and FQGNSA. The CDR3 is made up of 16 amino acids. Germline trimming cut 7 bases from V and 0 bases from J; bases unmatched to any gene: 9. This chain's CDR3 is CASTNEQGLSYNEQFF. The CDR3 DNA sequence: TGTGCCAGCACCAACGAACAGGGGCTCTCCTACAATGAGCAGTTCTTC. The entire variable domain, with the rest obtained from reference TRBV7-2 and TRBJ2-1, is as follows: GAGVSQSPSNKVTEKGKDVELRCDPISGHTALYWYRQSLGQGLEFLIYFQGNSAPDKSGLPSDRFSAERTGGSVSTLTIQRTQQEDSAVYLCASTNEQGLSYNEQFFGPGTRLTVL.

This clone was found a few times. V is TRBV19 and J is TRBJ2-2, with D maybe TRBD1 (6 bases). The germline V and J ends were trimmed by 4 bases and 5 bases, with 23 bases remaining between them. Germline-derived CDR1 and CDR2 are LNHDA and SQIVND (reference sequence). This CDR3 has 18 amino acids. DNA for the CDR3: TGTGCCAGTAGTAGGGGAGCGATACAGGGTTACTTAACCGGGGAGCTGTTTTTT. Translating it yields CASSRGAIQGYLTGELFF. Full variable domain (outside the CDR3, taken from reference TRBV19 and TRBJ2-2): DGGITQSPKYLFRKEGQNVTLSCEQNLNHDAMYWYRQDPGQGLRLIYYSQIVNDFQKGDIAEGYSVSREKKESFPLTVTSAQKNPTAFYLCASSRGAIQGYLTGELFFGEGSRLTVL.